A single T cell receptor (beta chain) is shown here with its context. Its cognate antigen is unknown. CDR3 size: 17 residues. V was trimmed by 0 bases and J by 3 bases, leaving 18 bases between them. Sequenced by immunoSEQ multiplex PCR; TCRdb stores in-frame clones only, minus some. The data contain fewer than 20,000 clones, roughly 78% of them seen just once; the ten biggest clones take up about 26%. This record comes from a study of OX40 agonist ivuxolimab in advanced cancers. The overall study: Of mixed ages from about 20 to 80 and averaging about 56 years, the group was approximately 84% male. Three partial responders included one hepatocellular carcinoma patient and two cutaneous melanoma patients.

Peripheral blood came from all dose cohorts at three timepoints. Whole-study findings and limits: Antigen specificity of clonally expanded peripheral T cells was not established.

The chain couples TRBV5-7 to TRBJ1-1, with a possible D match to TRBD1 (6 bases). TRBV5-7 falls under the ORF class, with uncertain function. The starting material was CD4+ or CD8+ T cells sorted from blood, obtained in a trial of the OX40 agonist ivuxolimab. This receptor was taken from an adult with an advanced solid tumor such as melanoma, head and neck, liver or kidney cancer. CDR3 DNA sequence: TGTGCCAGCAGCTTGGAGGCCCCTCGGGGGGCGTACACTGAAGCTTTCTTT. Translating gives CASSLEAPRGAYTEAFF.